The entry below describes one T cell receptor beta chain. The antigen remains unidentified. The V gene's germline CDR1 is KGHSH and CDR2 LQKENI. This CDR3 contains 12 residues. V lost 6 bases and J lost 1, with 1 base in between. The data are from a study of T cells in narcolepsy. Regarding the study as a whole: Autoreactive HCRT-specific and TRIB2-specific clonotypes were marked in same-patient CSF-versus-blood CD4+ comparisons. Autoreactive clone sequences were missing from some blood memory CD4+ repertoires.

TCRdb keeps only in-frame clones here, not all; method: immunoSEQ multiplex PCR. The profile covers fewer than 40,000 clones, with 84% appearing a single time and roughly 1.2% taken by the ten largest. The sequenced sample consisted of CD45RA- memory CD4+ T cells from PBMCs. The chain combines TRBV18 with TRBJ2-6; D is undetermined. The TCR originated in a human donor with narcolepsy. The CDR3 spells CASSSGANVLTF. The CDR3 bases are TGTGCCAGCTCTTCTGGGGCCAACGTCCTGACTTTC.